This T cell receptor (beta chain) was documented in a study of breast tumors, draining lymph nodes, adjacent tissues. TCRdb used MiXCR to reprocess the multiplex PCR reads, holding one entry per CDR3 protein. The sample carries some 150,000 distinct CDR3 sequences, more than 25% recorded once. The CDR3 spans 17 residues. Germline assignment: CDR1 SGHTA and CDR2 FQGTGA. Axillary draining lymph nodes of breast cancer patients supplied the node samples. This clonotype was counted a few times. One end of the junction is discordant with germline, which a read error may explain. This TCR was sampled from a female donor with breast cancer. Some clones in this sample may be carry-over from other donors' samples. The J gene is TRBJ2-5, the V gene TRBV7-3, with 9 bases that match TRBD2. Sequencing was carried out using axillary lymph node tissue. CDR3 in amino acids: CASSLGGGAGGKEPQYF. The CDR3 DNA sequence: TGTGCCAGCAGCTTGGGCGGGGGGGCAGGAGGAAAAGAGCCCCAGTACTTC. The full variable domain, its missing parts supplied by reference TRBV7-3 and TRBJ2-5, is GAGVSQTPSNKVTEKGKYVELRCDPISGHTALYWYRQSLGQGPEFLIYFQGTGAADDSGLPNDRFFAVRPEGSVSTLKIQRTERGDSAVYLCASSLGGGAGGKEPQYFGPGTRLLVL.